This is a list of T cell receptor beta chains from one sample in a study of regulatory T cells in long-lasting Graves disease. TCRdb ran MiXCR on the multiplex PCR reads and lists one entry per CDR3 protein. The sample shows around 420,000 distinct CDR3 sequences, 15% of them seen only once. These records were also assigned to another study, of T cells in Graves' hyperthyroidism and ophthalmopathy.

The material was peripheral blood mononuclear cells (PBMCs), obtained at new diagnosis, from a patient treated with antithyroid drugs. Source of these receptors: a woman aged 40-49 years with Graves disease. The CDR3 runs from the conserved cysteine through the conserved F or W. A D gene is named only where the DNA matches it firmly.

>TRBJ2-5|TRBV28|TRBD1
CASKATGDQETQYF
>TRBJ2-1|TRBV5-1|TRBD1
CASSLGTGSSEQFF
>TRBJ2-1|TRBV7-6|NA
CASSLFMVATRTRNEQFF
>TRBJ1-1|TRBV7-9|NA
CASSLDGDEAFF
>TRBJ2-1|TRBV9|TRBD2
CASNRNTEREGFSSYNEQFF
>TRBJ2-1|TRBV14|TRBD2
CASSQGLAVYNEQFF
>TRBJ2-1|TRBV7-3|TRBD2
CASSMTSGRNERFF
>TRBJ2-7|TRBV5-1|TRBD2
CASRGRLADAYEQYF
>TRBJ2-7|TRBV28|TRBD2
CASSLSPGLGNLKGEQYF
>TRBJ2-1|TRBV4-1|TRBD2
CASSQDLGGRAYNEQFF
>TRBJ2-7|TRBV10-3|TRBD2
CAIRQAGRSENEQYF
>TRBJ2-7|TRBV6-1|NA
CASSERNKGRPYEQYF
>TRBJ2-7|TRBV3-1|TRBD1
CASSRMGQSYEQYF
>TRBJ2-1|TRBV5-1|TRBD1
CASTRTGNYNEQFF
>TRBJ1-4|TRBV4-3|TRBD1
CASSPRQGMEKLFF
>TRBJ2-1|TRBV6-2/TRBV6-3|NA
CASSYSSGHNEQFF
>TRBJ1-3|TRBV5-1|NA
CASSLGGDSGGGNTIYF
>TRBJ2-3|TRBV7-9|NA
CASSLSTGSTDTQYF
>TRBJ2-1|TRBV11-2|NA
CASSLAGGDSYNEQFF
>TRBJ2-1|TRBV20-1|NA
CSALSGSSYYEQFF
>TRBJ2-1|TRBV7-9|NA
CASSLLAGPYNEQFF
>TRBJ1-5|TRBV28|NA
CASTVGDQPQHF
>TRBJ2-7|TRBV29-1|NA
CSVEAGNYEQYF
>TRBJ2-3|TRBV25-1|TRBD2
CASSDGLAGITDTQYF
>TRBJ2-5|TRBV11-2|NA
CASRGGETQYF
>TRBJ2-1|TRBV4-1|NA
CASSQVGGEQFF
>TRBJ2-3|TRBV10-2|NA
CASSEGLAYPDTQYF
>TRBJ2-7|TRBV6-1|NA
CASSNVVDEQYF
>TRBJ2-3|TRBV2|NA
CASSAARGGTDTQYF
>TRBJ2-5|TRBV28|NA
CASSLIGGGETQYF
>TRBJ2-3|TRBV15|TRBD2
CATSRDTTRLAERGTDTQYF
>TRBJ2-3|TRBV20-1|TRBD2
CSARDRGGTQYF
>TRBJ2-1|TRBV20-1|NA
CSARGPGGVEQFF
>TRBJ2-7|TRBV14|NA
CASSQDRTGEQYF
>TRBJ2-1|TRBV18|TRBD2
CASSSGLAGGPGDEQFF
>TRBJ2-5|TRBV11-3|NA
CASSLGPNSWETQYF
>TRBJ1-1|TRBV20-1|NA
CSARDQGRVDTEAFF
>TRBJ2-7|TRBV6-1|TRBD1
CASRLFLGQGGEQYF
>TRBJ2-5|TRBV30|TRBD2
CAWSLSTSGLETQYF
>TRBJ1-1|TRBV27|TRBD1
CASSLSGQGLSLGVTGVNTEAFF
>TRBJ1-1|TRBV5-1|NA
CASSLGGKNTEAFF
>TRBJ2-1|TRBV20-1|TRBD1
CSATPQGNEQFF
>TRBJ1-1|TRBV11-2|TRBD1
CASSVRGLMTEAFF
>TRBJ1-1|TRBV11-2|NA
CASSQQGNTEAFF
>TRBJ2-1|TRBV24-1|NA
CATSDGEFRQTYNEQFF